One and the same sample provided the 5 T cell receptor beta chains below, sequenced in a study of blood T cell repertoires in COVID-19. Profiling relied on immunoSEQ multiplex PCR, and the TCRdb table lists in-frame clones only, not all of them. The table records hundreds of thousands of clones, about 85% of them present only once. Sequenced material: PBMCs or T cells enriched from blood (not recorded which). Receptor source: a woman aged 60-75 years who had recovered from COVID-19.

V and J are TRBV15 and TRBJ1-1; D gene unclear. The germline CDR1 and CDR2 sequences are LNHNV and YYDKDF (reference sequence). This CDR3 region has 15 residues. Trimming stripped 1 base from V and 3 bases from J, with 12 bases between. In DNA form, the CDR3 reads TGTGCCACCAGCAGAGGCGGGTTTTTCCACACTGAAGCTTTCTTT. Its translation is CATSRGGFFHTEAFF.

J is TRBJ2-2 and V is TRBV24-1, with 8 bases identical to TRBD1. Germline loops: CDR1 KGHDR, CDR2 SFDVKD. J gave up 1 base and V 6 bases, and 15 bases lay outside the gene matches. CDR3 size: 19 residues. The CDR3 reads CATSTHRTGTGGNTGELFF. The CDR3 DNA is TGTGCCACCAGTACCCATCGAACCGGGACAGGAGGGAACACCGGGGAGCTGTTTTTT.

This clone was found a few times. The chain carries TRBV5-5 and TRBJ1-6; possibly TRBD1 for D (6 bases). The ends were cut back, 4 bases at V and 5 bases at J, with 13 bases in the middle. CDR3 length equals 15 residues. The germline gives CDR1 SGHKS, CDR2 YYEKEE (reference sequence). CDR3: CASSIGQTHNSPLHF. CDR3 nucleotide sequence: TGTGCCAGCAGCATCGGACAGACTCATAATTCACCCCTCCACTTT.

The J gene is TRBJ1-4, the V gene TRBV28; 7 bases map to TRBD1. The CDR3 runs 14 residues. The V gene's germline CDR1 is MDHEN and CDR2 SYDVKM. The ends lost 6 bases at V and 8 bases at J; junction bases unmatched: 9. The CDR3 DNA reads as TGTGCCAGCAGGCCAGGGGGGTTTCAGGAAAAACTGTTTTTT. Encoded protein: CASRPGGFQEKLFF.

CDR3 region: CASSQGGGYTF. In DNA form, the CDR3 reads TGTGCCAGCAGCCAGGGGGGTGGCTACACCTTC. V gene TRBV7-2 combines with J gene TRBJ1-2; TRBD1 aligns across 7 bases. From germline, CDR1 is SGHTA and CDR2 FQGNSA. The CDR3 is 11 amino acids. With V trimmed by 5 bases and J by 7 bases, 1 base remained unmatched.